Here is one TCR beta chain with its context. Its antigen remains unidentified. Selected positively for CCR7 and CD45RO-negative, naive CD8 cells excluded terminally differentiated effector memory CD45RA+ cells. The authors ran the assay at deep level. Assay: immunoSEQ multiplex PCR; the TCRdb copy retains only in-frame clones and omits some. The table shows about 2.2 million clones, with 90% to 95% occurring only once. Per the germline V gene, CDR1 is WNHNN and CDR2 is SYGVQD (reference sequence). V was cut by 3 bases and J by 2 bases, with 13 bases left in between. The CDR3 consists of 15 residues. This record comes from a study of shared clonotypes between healthy human individuals. The study's findings and limits: Estimated richness values were generally larger in naive subsets than in memory subsets.

The origin of this receptor is a man aged 18 to 35 in good health. Some clones in this sample may be carry-over from other donors' samples. Sequenced: naive CD8+ T cells from PBMCs. The rearrangement links TRBV10-1 to TRBJ1-1; possible D gene TRBD1, 6 bases. The CDR3 DNA is TGCGCCAGCAGTGATGGGGGGGGCCGTAACACTGAAGCTTTCTTT. Amino acids: CASSDGGGRNTEAFF.